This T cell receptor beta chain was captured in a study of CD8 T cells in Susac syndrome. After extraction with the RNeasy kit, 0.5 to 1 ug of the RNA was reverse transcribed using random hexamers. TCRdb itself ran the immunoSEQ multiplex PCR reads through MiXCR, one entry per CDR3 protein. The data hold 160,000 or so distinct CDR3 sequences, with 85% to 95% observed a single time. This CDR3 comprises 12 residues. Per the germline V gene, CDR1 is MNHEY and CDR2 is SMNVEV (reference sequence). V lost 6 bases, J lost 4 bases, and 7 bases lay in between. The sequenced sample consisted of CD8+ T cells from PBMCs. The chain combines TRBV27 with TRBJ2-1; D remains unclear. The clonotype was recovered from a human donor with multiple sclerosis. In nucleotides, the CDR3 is TGTGCCAGCAGCCACCGATACAATGAGCAGTTCTTC. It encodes CASSHRYNEQFF.